This T cell receptor (beta chain) appears in the sequencing data of a study of read filtering for tumor transcriptome and immune sequencing. Study information: Patients were approximately 18 male and 11 to 15 female, mean age around 66 years, range about 45 to 85. Revised staging placed under ten patients in R-ISS I, some 17 in II, more than 5 in III.

Study-level points and caveats: About 81.9% of IR-seq clonotypes had one read, totaling around 3.3% of reads; RNA-seq: 74.6% and 44.6%.

At the time of active disease, bone marrow was collected from every patient. As for this clonotype: The antigen is unknown.

The library was built from about 400 ng RNA with molecular barcoded adaptors for alpha/delta and beta/gamma chains. TCRdb reprocessed the reads via MiXCR and lists one record per CDR3 protein. Of under 30,000 distinct CDR3 sequences in the sample, around a fifth were seen once. The V and J ends lost 7 bases and 6 bases respectively, with 15 bases between them. The CDR3 is 14 amino acids. Germline CDR1 MNHNS, CDR2 SASEGT. The chain combines TRBV6-1 with TRBJ2-2; TRBD2 might be the D (5 bases). The sample consisted of a population of CD138-negative cells sorted from bone marrow. The source is a donor aged 40 or older with multiple myeloma. Written as DNA, the CDR3 is TGTGCCAGCATCTCAGACGGGGTCGCCGGGGAGCTGTTTTTT. As protein: CASISDGVAGELFF.